This T cell receptor (beta chain) was found in a study of Graves' ophthalmopathy and Graves' hyperthyroidism. Whole-study results and caveats: Most expanded clonotypes from thyroid (those above 0.001 frequency) were also found in blood.

Germline V gene sequence: CDR1 MNHEY, CDR2 SVGEGT. This CDR3 contains 12 residues. Trimming removed 4 bases from V and 5 bases from J; junction bases left unmatched: 0. Orbital computed tomography and thyroid ultrasound, along with TRAb, serum thyroxine and clinical symptoms, underpinned diagnosis. The PBMCs had their origin in 8.5 to 10 ml of fresh peripheral blood. Beta-chain TCR CDR3 regions were amplified from RNA transcripts. Second-round multiplex PCR came after first-round RT-PCR with HTBI primers. TCRdb independently ran MiXCR on the multiplex PCR reads; one entry per CDR3 protein. The sample lists roughly 400,000 distinct CDR3 sequences; approximately 20% were seen once. This clonotype was observed many times. Antigen unknown.

This receptor was obtained from a young woman with Graves' ophthalmopathy. J is TRBJ2-5 and V is TRBV6-2 or TRBV6-3; 8 nucleotides align to TRBD2. Sequenced material: peripheral blood. CDR3 region: CASSSSGETQYF. The CDR3, as DNA: TGTGCCAGCAGTTCTAGCGGGGAGACCCAGTACTTC.